This T cell receptor (beta chain) was profiled in a study of control samples from healthy donors and cancer patients. CDR1 and CDR2 from the germline V gene are MDHEN and SYDVKM. V lost 6 bases, J lost 5 bases, and 20 bases lay in between. The CDR3 extends over 15 amino acids. Assay used: immunoSEQ multiplex PCR; TCRdb lists only in-frame clones, some missing. Here the sample spans about 140,000 clones, around nine tenths being singletons. The sample was blood. The rearrangement joins TRBV28 to TRBJ2-7; maybe TRBD2 (8 bases). The receptor comes from a man aged 18 to 35 in good health. In DNA form, the CDR3 reads TGTGCCAGCAGCCGGGGGGGCAGGGGGTACGACGAGCAGTACTTC. It codes for CASSRGGRGYDEQYF.